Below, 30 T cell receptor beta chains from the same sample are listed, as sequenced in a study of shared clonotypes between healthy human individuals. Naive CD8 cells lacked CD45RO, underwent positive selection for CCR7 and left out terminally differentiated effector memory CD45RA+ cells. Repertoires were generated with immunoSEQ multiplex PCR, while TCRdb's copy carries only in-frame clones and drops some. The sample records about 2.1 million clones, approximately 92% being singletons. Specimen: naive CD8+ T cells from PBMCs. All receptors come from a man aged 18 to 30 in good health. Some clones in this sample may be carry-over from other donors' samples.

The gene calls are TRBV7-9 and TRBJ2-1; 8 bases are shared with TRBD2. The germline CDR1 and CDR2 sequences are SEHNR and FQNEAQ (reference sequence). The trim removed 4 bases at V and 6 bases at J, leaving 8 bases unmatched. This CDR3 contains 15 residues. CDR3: CASSSSGPGVNEQFF. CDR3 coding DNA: TGTGCCAGCAGCTCTAGCGGGCCAGGAGTCAATGAGCAGTTCTTC.

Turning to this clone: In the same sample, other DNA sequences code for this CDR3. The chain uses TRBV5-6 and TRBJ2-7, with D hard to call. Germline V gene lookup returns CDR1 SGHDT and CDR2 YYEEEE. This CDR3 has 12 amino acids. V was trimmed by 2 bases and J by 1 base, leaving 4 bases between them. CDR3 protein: CASSFQSYEQYF. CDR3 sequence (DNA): TGTGCCAGCAGCTTCCAATCCTACGAGCAGTACTTC.

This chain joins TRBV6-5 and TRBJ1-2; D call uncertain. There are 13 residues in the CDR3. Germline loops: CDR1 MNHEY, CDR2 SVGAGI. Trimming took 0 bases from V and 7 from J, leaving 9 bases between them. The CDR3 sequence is CASSYSSRSGYTF. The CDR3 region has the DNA TGTGCCAGCAGTTACTCTAGCCGGTCTGGCTACACCTTC.

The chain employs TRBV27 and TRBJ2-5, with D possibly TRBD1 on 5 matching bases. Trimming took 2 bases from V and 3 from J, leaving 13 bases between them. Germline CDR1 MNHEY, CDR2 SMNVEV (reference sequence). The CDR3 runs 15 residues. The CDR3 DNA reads TGTGCCAGCAGTTTAGCAGGGTGGAGAGAAGAGACCCAGTACTTC. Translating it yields CASSLAGWREETQYF.

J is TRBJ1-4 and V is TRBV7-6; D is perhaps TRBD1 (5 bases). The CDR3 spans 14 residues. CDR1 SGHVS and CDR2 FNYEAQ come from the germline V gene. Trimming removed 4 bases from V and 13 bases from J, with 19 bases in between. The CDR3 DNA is TGTGCCAGCAGCTGGGGCCGGGGCGATTCTGGACTGTTTTTT. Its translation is CASSWGRGDSGLFF.

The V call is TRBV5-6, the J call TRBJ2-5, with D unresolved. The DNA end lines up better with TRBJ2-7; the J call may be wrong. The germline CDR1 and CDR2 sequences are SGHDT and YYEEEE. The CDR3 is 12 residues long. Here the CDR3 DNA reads TGTGCCAGCAGCTTGAACAGTTACGAGCAGTACTTC. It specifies CASSLNSYEQYF.

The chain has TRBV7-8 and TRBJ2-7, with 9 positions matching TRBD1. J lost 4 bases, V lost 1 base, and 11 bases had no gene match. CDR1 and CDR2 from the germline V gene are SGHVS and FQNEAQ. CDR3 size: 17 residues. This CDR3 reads CASSLGRRTGGVYEQYF. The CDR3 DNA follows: TGTGCCAGCAGCTTAGGTCGCCGTACAGGGGGCGTGTACGAGCAGTACTTC.

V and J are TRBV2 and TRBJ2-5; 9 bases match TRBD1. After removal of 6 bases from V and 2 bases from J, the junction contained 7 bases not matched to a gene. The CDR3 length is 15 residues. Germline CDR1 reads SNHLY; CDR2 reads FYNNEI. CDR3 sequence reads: CASSYRTGAQETQYF. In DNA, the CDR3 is TGTGCCAGCAGCTACAGGACAGGGGCTCAAGAGACCCAGTACTTC.

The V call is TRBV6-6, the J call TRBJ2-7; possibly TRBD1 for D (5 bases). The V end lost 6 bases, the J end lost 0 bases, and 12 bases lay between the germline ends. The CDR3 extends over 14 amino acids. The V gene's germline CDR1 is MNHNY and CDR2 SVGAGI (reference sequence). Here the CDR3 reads CASSTRQLSYEQYF. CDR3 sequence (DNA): TGTGCCAGCAGCACCAGACAGCTCTCCTACGAGCAGTACTTC.

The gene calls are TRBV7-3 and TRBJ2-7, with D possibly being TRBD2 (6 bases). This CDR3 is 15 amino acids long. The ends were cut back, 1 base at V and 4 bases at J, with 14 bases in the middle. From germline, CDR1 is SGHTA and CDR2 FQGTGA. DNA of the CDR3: TGTGCCAGCAGCTTAAAAGGCGGGAACATTTACGAGCAGTACTTC. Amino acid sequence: CASSLKGGNIYEQYF. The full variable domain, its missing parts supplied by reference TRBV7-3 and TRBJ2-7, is GAGVSQTPSNKVTEKGKYVELRCDPISGHTALYWYRQSLGQGPEFLIYFQGTGAADDSGLPNDRFFAVRPEGSVSTLKIQRTERGDSAVYLCASSLKGGNIYEQYFGPGTRLTVT.

The CDR3 DNA follows: TGCGCCAGCAGCCGGAGGCAGGGTCTGGAGACCCAGTACTTC. It codes for CASSRRQGLETQYF. The gene calls are TRBV5-1 and TRBJ2-5; possibly TRBD1 or TRBD2 for D (5 bases each). The CDR3 sequence is 14 residues long. Trimming took 4 bases from V and 5 from J, leaving 15 bases between them. Germline V gene data show CDR1 as SGHRS and CDR2 as YFSETQ.

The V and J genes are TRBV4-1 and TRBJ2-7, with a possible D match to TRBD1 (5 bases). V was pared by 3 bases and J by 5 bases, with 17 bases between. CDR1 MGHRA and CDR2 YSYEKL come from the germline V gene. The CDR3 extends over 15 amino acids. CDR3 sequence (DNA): TGCGCCAGCAGCCACCTCCCGAGAACAGGCGACGAGCAGTACTTC. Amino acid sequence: CASSHLPRTGDEQYF.

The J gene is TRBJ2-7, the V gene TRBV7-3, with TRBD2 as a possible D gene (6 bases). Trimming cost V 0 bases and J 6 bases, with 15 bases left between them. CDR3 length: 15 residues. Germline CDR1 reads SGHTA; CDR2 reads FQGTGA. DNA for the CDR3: TGTGCCAGCAGCTTAACCGGCGGGGATGGGCTCGAGCAGTACTTC. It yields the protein CASSLTGGDGLEQYF.

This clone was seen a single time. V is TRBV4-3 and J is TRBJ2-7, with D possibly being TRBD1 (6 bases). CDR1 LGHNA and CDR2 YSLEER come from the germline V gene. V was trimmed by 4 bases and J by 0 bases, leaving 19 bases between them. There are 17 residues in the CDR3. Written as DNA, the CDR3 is TGCGCCAGCAGCCCCACTCGGTTTTACAGGGTCTCCTACGAGCAGTACTTC. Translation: CASSPTRFYRVSYEQYF.

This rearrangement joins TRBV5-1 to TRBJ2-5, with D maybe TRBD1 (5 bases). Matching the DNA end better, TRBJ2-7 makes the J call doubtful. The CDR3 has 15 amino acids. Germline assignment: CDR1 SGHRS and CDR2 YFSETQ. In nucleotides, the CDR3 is TGCGCCAGCAGCCACATAGACAGAAGCTCCTACGAGCAGTACTTC. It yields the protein CASSHIDRSSYEQYF.

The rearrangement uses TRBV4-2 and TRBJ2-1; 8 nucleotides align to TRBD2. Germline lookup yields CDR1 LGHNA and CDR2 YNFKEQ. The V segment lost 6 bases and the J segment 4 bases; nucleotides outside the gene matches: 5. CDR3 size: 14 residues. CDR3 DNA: TGTGCCAGCAGGCCACTAGCGGTTTACAATGAGCAGTTCTTC. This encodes CASRPLAVYNEQFF.

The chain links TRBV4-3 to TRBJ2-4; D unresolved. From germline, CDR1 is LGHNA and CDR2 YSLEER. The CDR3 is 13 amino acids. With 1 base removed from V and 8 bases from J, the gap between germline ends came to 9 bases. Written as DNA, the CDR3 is TGCGCCAGCAGCCAAGTTCTTGTGGACATTCAGTACTTC. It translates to CASSQVLVDIQYF.

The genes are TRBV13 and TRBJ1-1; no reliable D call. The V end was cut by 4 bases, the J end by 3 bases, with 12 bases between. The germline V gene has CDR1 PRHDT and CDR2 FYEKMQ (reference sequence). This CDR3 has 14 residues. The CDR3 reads CASSSGRRDTEAFF. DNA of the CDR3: TGTGCCAGCAGCTCGGGTCGCCGGGACACTGAAGCTTTCTTT.

This CDR3 reads CASRSPGLGGYEQYF. The CDR3 nucleotides read TGCGCCAGCAGGTCCCCGGGACTCGGGGGTTATGAGCAGTACTTC. The gene calls are TRBV10-2 and TRBJ2-7; D is possibly TRBD2 (6 bases). Germline V gene sequence: CDR1 WSHSY, CDR2 SAAADI. CDR3 size: 15 residues. The V and J ends lost 6 bases and 7 bases respectively, with 22 bases between them.

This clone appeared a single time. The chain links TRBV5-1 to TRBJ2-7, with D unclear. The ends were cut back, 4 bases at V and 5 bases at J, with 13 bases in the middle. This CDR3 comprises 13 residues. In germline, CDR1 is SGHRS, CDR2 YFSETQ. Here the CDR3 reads CASSPDSIHEQYF. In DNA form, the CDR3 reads TGCGCCAGCAGCCCCGACTCTATACACGAGCAGTACTTC.

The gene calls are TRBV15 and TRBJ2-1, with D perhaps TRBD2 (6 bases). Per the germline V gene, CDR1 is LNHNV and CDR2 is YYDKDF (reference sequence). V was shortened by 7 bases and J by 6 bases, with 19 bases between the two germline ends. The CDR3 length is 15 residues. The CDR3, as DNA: TGTGCCACCAAAAGTCCGGCTAGCGATCCCAATGAGCAGTTCTTC. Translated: CATKSPASDPNEQFF.

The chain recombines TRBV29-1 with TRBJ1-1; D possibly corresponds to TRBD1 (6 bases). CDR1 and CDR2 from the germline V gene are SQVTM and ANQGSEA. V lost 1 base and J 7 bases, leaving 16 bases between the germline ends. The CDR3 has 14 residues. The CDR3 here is CSVEGEDIRGEAFF. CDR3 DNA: TGCAGCGTTGAAGGCGAAGACATCAGGGGTGAAGCTTTCTTT.

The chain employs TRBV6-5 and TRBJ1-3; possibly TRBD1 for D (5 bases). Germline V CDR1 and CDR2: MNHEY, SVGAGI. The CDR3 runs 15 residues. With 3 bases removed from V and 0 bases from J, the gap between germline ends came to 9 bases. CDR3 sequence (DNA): TGTGCCAGCAGTTATTCAGGGTACTCTGGAAACACCATATATTTT. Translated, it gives CASSYSGYSGNTIYF.

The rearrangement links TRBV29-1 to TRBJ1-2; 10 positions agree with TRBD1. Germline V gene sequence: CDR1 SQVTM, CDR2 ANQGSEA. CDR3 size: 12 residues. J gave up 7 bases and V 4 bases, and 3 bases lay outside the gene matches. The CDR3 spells CSVADRGLGYTF. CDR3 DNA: TGCAGCGTTGCAGACAGGGGGCTTGGCTACACCTTC.

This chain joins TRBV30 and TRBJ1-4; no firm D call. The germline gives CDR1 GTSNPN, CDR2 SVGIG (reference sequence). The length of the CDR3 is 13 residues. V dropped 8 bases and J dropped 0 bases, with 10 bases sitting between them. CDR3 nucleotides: TGTGCCCTGGAAAGCGCAACTAATGAAAAACTGTTTTTT. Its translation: CALESATNEKLFF.

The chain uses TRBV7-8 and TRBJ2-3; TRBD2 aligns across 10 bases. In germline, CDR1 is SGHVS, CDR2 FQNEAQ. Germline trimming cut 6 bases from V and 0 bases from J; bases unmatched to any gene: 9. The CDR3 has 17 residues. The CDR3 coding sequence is TGTGCCAGCAGTTTCCGACTAGCGGGCCTTAGCACAGATACGCAGTATTTT. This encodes CASSFRLAGLSTDTQYF.

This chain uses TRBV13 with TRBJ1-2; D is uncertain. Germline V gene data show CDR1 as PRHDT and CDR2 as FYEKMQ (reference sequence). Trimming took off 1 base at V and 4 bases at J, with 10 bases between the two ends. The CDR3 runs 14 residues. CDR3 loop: CASSLERRTYGYTF. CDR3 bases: TGTGCCAGCAGCTTAGAGAGGCGGACCTATGGCTACACCTTC.

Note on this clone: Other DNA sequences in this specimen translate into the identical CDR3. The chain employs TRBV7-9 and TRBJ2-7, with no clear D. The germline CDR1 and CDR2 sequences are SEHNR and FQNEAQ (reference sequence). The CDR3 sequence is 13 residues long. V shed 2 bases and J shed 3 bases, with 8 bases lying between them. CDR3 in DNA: TGTGCCAGCAGCTTACCAGGTCGCTACGAGCAGTACTTC. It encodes CASSLPGRYEQYF. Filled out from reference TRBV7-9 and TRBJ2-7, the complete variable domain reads DTGVSQNPRHKITKRGQNVTFRCDPISEHNRLYWYRQTLGQGPEFLTYFQNEAQLEKSRLLSDRFSAERPKGSFSTLEIQRTEQGDSAMYLCASSLPGRYEQYFGPGTRLTVT.

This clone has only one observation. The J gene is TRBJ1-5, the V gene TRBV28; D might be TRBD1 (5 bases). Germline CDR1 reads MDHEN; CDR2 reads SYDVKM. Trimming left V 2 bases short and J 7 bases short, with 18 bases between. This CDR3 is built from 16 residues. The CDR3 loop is CASSLRRVGTEQPQHF. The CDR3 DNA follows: TGTGCCAGCAGTTTACGTCGCGTAGGGACGGAACAGCCCCAGCATTTT. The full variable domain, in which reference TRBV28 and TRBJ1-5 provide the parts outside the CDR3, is DVKVTQSSRYLVKRTGEKVFLECVQDMDHENMFWYRQDPGLGLRLIYFSYDVKMKEKGDIPEGYSVSREKKERFSLILESASTNQTSMYLCASSLRRVGTEQPQHFGDGTRLSIL.

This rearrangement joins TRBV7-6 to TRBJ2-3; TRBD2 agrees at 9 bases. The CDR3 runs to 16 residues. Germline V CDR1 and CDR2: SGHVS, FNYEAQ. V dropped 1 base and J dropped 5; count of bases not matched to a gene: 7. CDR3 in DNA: TGTGCCAGCAGCTTAGGGACTAGCGTGGGGGTAGATACGCAGTATTTT. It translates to CASSLGTSVGVDTQYF. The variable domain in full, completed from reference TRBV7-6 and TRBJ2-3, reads GAGVSQSPRYKVTKRGQDVALRCDPISGHVSLYWYRQALGQGPEFLTYFNYEAQQDKSGLPNDRFSAERPEGSISTLTIQRTEQRDSAMYRCASSLGTSVGVDTQYFGPGTRLTVL.